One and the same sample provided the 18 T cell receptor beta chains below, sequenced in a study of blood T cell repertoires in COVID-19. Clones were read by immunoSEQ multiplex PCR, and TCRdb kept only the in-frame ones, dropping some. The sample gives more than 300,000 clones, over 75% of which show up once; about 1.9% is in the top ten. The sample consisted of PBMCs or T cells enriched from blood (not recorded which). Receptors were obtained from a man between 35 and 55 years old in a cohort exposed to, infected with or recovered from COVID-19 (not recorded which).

The CDR3 region has the DNA TGTGCCAGCAGTACCGGGACTAGCGTGGCCGAGCAGTACTTC. This codes for CASSTGTSVAEQYF. The genes are TRBV6-5 and TRBJ2-7, with 10 bases lining up with TRBD2. This CDR3 region has 14 residues. V shed 5 bases and J 6 bases; nucleotides not matched to a gene: 7. CDR1 is MNHEY, CDR2 SVGAGI, per germline.

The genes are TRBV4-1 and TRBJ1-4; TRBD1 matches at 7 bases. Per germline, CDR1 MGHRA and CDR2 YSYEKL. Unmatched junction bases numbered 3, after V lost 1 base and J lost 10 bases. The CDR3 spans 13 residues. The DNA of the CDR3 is TGCGCCAGCAGCCAAGGGACAGGAGGAAAACTGTTTTTT. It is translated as CASSQGTGGKLFF.

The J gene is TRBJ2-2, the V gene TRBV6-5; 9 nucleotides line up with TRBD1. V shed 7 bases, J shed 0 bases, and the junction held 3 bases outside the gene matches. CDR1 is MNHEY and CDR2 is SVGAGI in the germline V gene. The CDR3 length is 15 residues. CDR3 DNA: TGTGCCAGCAACAGACAGGGGGCGAACACCGGGGAGCTGTTTTTT. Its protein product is CASNRQGANTGELFF.

The CDR3 bases are TGTGCCAGCAGTCCCGGGACAGGTTTTTACGAGCAGTACTTC. Its protein product is CASSPGTGFYEQYF. The V gene is TRBV28, the J gene TRBJ2-7; 8 bases agree with TRBD1. This CDR3 is 14 amino acids long. Looked up from germline, CDR1 is MDHEN and CDR2 is SYDVKM. Trimming removed 5 bases from V and 4 bases from J; junction bases left unmatched: 7. The full variable domain, in which reference TRBV28 and TRBJ2-7 provide the parts outside the CDR3, is DVKVTQSSRYLVKRTGEKVFLECVQDMDHENMFWYRQDPGLGLRLIYFSYDVKMKEKGDIPEGYSVSREKKERFSLILESASTNQTSMYLCASSPGTGFYEQYFGPGTRLTVT.

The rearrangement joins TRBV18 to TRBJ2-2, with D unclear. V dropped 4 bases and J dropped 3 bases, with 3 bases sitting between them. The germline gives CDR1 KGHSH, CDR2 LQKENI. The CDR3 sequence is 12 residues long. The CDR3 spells CASSLDTGELFF. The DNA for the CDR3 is TGTGCCAGCTCACTCGACACCGGGGAGCTGTTTTTT.

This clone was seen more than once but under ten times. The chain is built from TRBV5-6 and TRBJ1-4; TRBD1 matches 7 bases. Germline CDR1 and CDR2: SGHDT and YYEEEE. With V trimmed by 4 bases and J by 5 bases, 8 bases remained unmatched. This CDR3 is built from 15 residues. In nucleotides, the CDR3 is TGTGCCAGCAGCCGGAAGGGGACAGCGAATGAAAAACTGTTTTTT. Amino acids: CASSRKGTANEKLFF.

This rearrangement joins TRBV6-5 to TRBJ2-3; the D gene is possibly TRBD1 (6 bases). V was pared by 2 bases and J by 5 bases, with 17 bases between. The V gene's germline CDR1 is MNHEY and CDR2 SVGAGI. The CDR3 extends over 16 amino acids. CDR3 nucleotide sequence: TGTGCCAGCAGTTACACCGGGACAAATCCTGGAGATACGCAGTATTTT. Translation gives CASSYTGTNPGDTQYF.

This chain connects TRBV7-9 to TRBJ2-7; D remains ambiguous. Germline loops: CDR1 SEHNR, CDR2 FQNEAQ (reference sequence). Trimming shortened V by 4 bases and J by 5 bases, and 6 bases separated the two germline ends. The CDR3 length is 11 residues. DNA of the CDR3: TGTGCCAGCAGCTCAGAAAACGAGCAGTACTTC. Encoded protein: CASSSENEQYF.

The CDR3 protein is CASSYRTGGYETQYF. The CDR3 region has the DNA TGCGCCAGCAGCTACCGGACAGGGGGCTACGAGACCCAGTACTTC. This chain joins TRBV5-1 and TRBJ2-5, with 11 positions matching TRBD1. Germline V gene lookup returns CDR1 SGHRS and CDR2 YFSETQ. The CDR3 consists of 15 residues. Trimming removed 3 bases from V and 5 bases from J; junction bases left unmatched: 6.

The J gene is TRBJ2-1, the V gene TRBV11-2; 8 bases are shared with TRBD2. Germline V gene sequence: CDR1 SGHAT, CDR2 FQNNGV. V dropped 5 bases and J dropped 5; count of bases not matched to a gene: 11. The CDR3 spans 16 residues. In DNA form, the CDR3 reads TGTGCCAGCAGCCCTGACGGCGGGAGGCGTAACAATGAGCAGTTCTTC. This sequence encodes CASSPDGGRRNNEQFF.

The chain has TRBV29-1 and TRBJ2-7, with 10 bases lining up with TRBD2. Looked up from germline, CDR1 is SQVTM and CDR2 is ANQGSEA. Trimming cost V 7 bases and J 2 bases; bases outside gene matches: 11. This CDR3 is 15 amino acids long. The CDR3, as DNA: TGCAGCGCGCTGCCCGGGACTAGCGAGGCCTACGAGCAGTACTTC. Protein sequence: CSALPGTSEAYEQYF.

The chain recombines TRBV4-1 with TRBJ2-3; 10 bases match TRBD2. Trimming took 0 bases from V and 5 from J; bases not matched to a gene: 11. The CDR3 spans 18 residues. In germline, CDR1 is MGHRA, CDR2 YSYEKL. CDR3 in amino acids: CASSQDVPAGGWRDTQYF. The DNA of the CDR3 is TGCGCCAGCAGCCAAGATGTGCCAGCGGGAGGGTGGAGAGATACGCAGTATTTT.

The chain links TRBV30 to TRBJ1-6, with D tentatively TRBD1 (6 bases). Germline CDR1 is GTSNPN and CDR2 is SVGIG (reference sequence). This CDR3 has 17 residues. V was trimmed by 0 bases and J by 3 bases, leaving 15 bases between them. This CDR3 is CAWSVRGQRNYNSPLHF. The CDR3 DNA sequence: TGTGCCTGGAGTGTACGAGGACAGAGGAACTATAATTCACCCCTCCACTTT.

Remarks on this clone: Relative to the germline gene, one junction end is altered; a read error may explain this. CDR3 DNA: TGTGCCAGCAGCCAAGAGTCAAGCGGGAGTGGGACTTTT. Amino acids: CASSQESSGSGTF. This chain links TRBV3-1 (or the pseudogene TRBV3-2) with TRBJ2-3; 8 nucleotides agree with TRBD2. The CDR3 sequence is 13 residues long. Germline V gene lookup returns CDR1 LGHDT and CDR2 YNNKEL (reference sequence).

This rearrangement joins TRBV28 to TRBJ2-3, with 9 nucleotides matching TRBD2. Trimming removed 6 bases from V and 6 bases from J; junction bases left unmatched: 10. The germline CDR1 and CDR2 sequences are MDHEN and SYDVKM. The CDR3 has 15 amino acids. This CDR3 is CASRDSGGGRDTQYF. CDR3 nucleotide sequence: TGTGCCAGCAGGGATAGCGGGGGCGGTCGTGATACGCAGTATTTT.

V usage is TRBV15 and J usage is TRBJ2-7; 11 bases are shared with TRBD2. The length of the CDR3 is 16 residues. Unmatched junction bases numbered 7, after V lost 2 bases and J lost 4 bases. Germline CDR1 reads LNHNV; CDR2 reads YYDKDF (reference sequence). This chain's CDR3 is CATSRKHTSGGYEQYF. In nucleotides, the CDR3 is TGTGCCACCAGCAGAAAACATACTAGCGGGGGATACGAGCAGTACTTC. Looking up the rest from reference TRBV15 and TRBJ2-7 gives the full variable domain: DAMVIQNPRYQVTQFGKPVTLSCSQTLNHNVMYWYQQKSSQAPKLLFHYYDKDFNNEADTPDNFQSRRPNTSFCFLDIRSPGLGDTAMYLCATSRKHTSGGYEQYFGPGTRLTVT.

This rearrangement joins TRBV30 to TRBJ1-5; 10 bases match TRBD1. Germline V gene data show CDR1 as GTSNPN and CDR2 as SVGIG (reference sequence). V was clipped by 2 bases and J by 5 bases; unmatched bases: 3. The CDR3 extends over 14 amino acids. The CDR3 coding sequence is TGTGCCTGGAGTTCCGGGACAGGGGATCAGCCCCAGCATTTT. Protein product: CAWSSGTGDQPQHF.

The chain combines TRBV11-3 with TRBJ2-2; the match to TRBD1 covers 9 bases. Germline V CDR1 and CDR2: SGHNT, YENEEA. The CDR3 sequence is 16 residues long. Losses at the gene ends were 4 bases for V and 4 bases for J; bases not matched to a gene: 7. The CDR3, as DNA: TGTGCCAGCAGCTCCCTAGGGACAGGGACCACCGGGGAGCTGTTTTTT. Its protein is CASSSLGTGTTGELFF.